Listed here are 25 T cell receptor beta chains from one sample, sequenced in a study of early T cells in non-severe SARS-CoV-2 infection. TCRdb reprocessed the 5' RACE reads via MiXCR and lists one record per CDR3 protein. The profile shows around 80,000 distinct CDR3 sequences, 9.5% to 15% of them singletons. The sequencing sample was made of whole blood. The receptors here all came from an adult who was a healthcare worker with PCR-confirmed SARS-CoV-2 infection or an uninfected control (not recorded which).

In this sample, this clonotype turned up many times. The genes are TRBV5-1 and TRBJ2-1; D is unresolved. The germline CDR1 and CDR2 sequences are SGHRS and YFSETQ. The CDR3 sequence is 14 residues long. Deletions cut 0 bases from V and 2 bases from J, with 6 bases between. The CDR3 sequence: CASSLAVPYNEQFF. The CDR3 DNA reads as TGCGCCAGCAGCTTGGCGGTTCCCTACAATGAGCAGTTCTTC.

V is TRBV7-2 and J is TRBJ2-2, with D possibly being TRBD1 or TRBD2 (5 bases each). The CDR3 runs 16 residues. CDR1 and CDR2 (germline): SGHTA, FQGNSA. V lost 5 bases and J 0 bases, leaving 13 bases between the germline ends. The CDR3 bases are TGTGCCAGCAGCCCCCAGGGACCCGCGAACACCGGGGAGCTGTTTTTT. Translating gives CASSPQGPANTGELFF.

The J gene is TRBJ2-2, the V gene TRBV5-4, with D possibly TRBD2 on 6 matching bases. With 3 bases removed from V and 2 bases from J, the gap between germline ends came to 11 bases. This CDR3 spans 15 amino acids. CDR1 is SGHNT, CDR2 YYREEE, per germline (reference sequence). As DNA, the CDR3 is TGTGCCAGCAGCTCTTTAGCGGAAAACACCGGGGAGCTGTTTTTT. Protein product: CASSSLAENTGELFF.

The chain employs TRBV2 and TRBJ2-5, with TRBD2 identical over 9 bases. Germline V lookup: CDR1 SNHLY, CDR2 FYNNEI. V dropped 4 bases and J dropped 3; count of bases not matched to a gene: 6. There are 15 residues in the CDR3. The CDR3 reads CASSVLIAGEETQYF. In DNA form, the CDR3 reads TGTGCCAGCAGTGTCCTTATAGCGGGGGAAGAGACCCAGTACTTC.

The V and J genes are TRBV7-9 and TRBJ2-2; perhaps TRBD1 as D (6 bases). The germline V gene encodes CDR1 SEHNR and CDR2 FQNEAQ (reference sequence). The CDR3 is made up of 15 amino acids. Trimming took 5 bases from V and 4 from J, leaving 14 bases between them. For the CDR3, the DNA is TGTGCCAGCAGCCCGCAGGGGCACCCCACCGGGGAGCTGTTTTTT. Translating gives CASSPQGHPTGELFF.

This clonotype is medium-sized. The chain is built from TRBV9 and TRBJ2-7; TRBD2 matches 10 bases. J lost 3 bases, V lost 4 bases, and 4 bases had no gene match. Germline V gives CDR1 SGDLS, CDR2 YYNGEE. This CDR3 has 14 amino acids. CDR3: CASSLSSGSYEQYF. The CDR3 region has the DNA TGTGCCAGCAGCCTATCTAGCGGGAGCTACGAGCAGTACTTC. Based on the CDR3 plus reference TRBV9 and TRBJ2-7, the full variable domain is DSGVTQTPKHLITATGQRVTLRCSPRSGDLSVYWYQQSLDQGLQFLIQYYNGEERAKGNILERFSAQQFPDLHSELNLSSLELGDSALYFCASSLSSGSYEQYFGPGTRLTVT.

This chain uses TRBV11-2 with TRBJ1-1; perhaps TRBD1 as D (5 bases). V lost 7 bases and J lost 4, with 16 bases in between. CDR3 length equals 14 residues. CDR1 SGHAT and CDR2 FQNNGV come from the germline V gene. The CDR3 DNA follows: TGTGCCAGCACCCGCTGGGGGGGAGGCACTGAAGCTTTCTTT. This sequence encodes CASTRWGGGTEAFF.

This chain uses TRBV7-2 with TRBJ1-5; D ambiguous. CDR3 length: 13 residues. The germline V gene has CDR1 SGHTA and CDR2 FQGNSA. The V gene lost 3 bases and the J gene lost 7 bases, with 10 bases spanning the gap. Here the CDR3 reads CASSFRTSQPQHF. CDR3 DNA: TGTGCCAGCAGCTTTAGAACAAGCCAGCCCCAGCATTTT.

Only a few counts were recorded for this clonotype. J is TRBJ2-3 and V is TRBV4-1, with D hard to call. The CDR3 is 13 amino acids. Deletions cut 0 bases from V and 6 bases from J, with 7 bases between. CDR1 MGHRA and CDR2 YSYEKL come from the germline V gene. The DNA of the CDR3 is TGCGCCAGCAGCCAAGATGAGACGGATACGCAGTATTTT. It is translated as CASSQDETDTQYF.

The J gene is TRBJ2-1, the V gene TRBV12-3 or TRBV12-4; 10 bases are shared with TRBD2. This CDR3 is built from 14 residues. Losses at the gene ends were 5 bases for V and 8 bases for J; bases not matched to a gene: 6. The CDR3 nucleotides read TGTGCCAGCAGTGGGGGACTAGCGTCCGATGAGCAGTTCTTC. Translating it yields CASSGGLASDEQFF.

CDR3 sequence (DNA): TGCAGCGTTGTAGACAGGATCAATCAGCCCCAGCATTTT. This gives the protein CSVVDRINQPQHF. The chain joins TRBV29-1 to TRBJ1-5; D may be TRBD1 (6 bases). Germline CDR1 reads SQVTM; CDR2 reads ANQGSEA. The CDR3 is 13 residues long. The V gene lost 4 bases and the J gene lost 3 bases, with 10 bases spanning the gap. Complete variable domain (other parts from reference TRBV29-1 and TRBJ1-5): SAVISQKPSRDICQRGTSLTIQCQVDSQVTMMFWYRQQPGQSLTLIATANQGSEATYESGFVIDKFPISRPNLTFSTLTVSNMSPEDSSIYLCSVVDRINQPQHFGDGTRLSIL.

The chain has TRBV28 and TRBJ1-2, with a weak D call TRBD1 (6 bases). V lost 7 bases and J lost 0, with 15 bases in between. The germline V gene encodes CDR1 MDHEN and CDR2 SYDVKM. This CDR3 is built from 15 residues. The CDR3 is CASNRQVATNYGYTF. In nucleotides, the CDR3 is TGTGCCAGCAACCGACAGGTCGCAACTAACTATGGCTACACCTTC.

This clonotype was counted between two and nine times. This chain joins TRBV7-8 and TRBJ1-1; D is perhaps TRBD1 (6 bases). V was pared by 1 base and J by 11 bases, with 14 bases between. This CDR3 contains 13 residues. CDR1 SGHVS and CDR2 FQNEAQ come from the germline V gene. The CDR3 loop is CASSLGADQGAFF. The CDR3 DNA is TGTGCCAGCAGCTTAGGTGCGGACCAGGGGGCTTTCTTT.

The chain employs TRBV7-9 and TRBJ1-1, with a weak D call TRBD1 (5 bases). This CDR3 region has 13 residues. Germline V gene lookup returns CDR1 SEHNR and CDR2 FQNEAQ (reference sequence). Deletions cut 1 base from V and 6 bases from J, with 9 bases between. The CDR3 region is CASSLGDGPEAFF. The CDR3 nucleotides read TGTGCCAGCAGCTTAGGGGACGGGCCTGAAGCTTTCTTT.

The V gene is TRBV6-5, the J gene TRBJ1-1, with D possibly matching TRBD1 (5 bases). V shed 2 bases and J shed 4 bases, with 8 bases lying between them. CDR1 MNHEY and CDR2 SVGAGI come from the germline V gene. There are 13 residues in the CDR3. The CDR3 is CASSYVGGTEAFF. The DNA for the CDR3 is TGTGCCAGCAGTTACGTGGGGGGCACTGAAGCTTTCTTT.

The chain couples TRBV28 to TRBJ2-5; 9 bases match TRBD1. Per the germline V gene, CDR1 is MDHEN and CDR2 is SYDVKM. Trimming took 8 bases from V and 0 from J; bases not matched to a gene: 10. This CDR3 contains 16 residues. As DNA, the CDR3 is TGTGCCAGCCTTGGGGGGACAGGGCGATACCAAGAGACCCAGTACTTC. This translates into CASLGGTGRYQETQYF.

The chain combines TRBV6-1 with TRBJ1-2; possible D gene TRBD1, 6 bases. This CDR3 spans 13 amino acids. Between the trimmed V and J ends, which lost 7 bases and 8 bases, there was a span of 17 bases. In germline, CDR1 is MNHNS, CDR2 SASEGT. CDR3: CASKLLLGGGYTF. The CDR3 nucleotides read TGTGCCAGCAAACTTCTTCTGGGGGGCGGCTACACCTTC.

This clonotype was found a few times. The genes are TRBV3-1 and TRBJ2-3; the D is unclear. The CDR3 has 13 residues. The ends were cut back, 4 bases at V and 5 bases at J, with 10 bases in the middle. Germline V CDR1 and CDR2: LGHDT, YNNKEL (reference sequence). CDR3 region: CASSPLPGDTQYF. CDR3 DNA: TGTGCCAGCAGCCCACTACCCGGAGATACGCAGTATTTT.

The chain uses TRBV29-1 and TRBJ2-5; 10 bases are shared with TRBD2. The CDR3 is made up of 15 amino acids. CDR1 and CDR2 from the germline V gene are SQVTM and ANQGSEA. Losses at the gene ends were 1 base for V and 1 base for J; bases not matched to a gene: 3. The CDR3 sequence: CSVEGTSGTQETQYF. CDR3 sequence (DNA): TGCAGCGTTGAAGGAACTAGCGGGACCCAAGAGACCCAGTACTTC.

This clonotype was seen only a few times. DNA of the CDR3: TGTGCCAGCAGCTTATCCGGGACTAGCGGCCAAGAGACCCAGTACTTC. This sequence encodes CASSLSGTSGQETQYF. The genes are TRBV7-3 and TRBJ2-5, with TRBD2 matching over 11 bases. Germline CDR1 is SGHTA and CDR2 is FQGTGA. Germline trimming cut 2 bases from V and 1 base from J; bases unmatched to any gene: 3. The CDR3 is 16 residues long.

The CDR3 spells CASSLTGTANSPLHF. The CDR3 DNA reads TGCGCCAGCAGCTTAACCGGGACAGCGAATTCACCCCTCCACTTT. V gene TRBV5-1 combines with J gene TRBJ1-6; 7 bases line up with TRBD1. Germline V CDR1 and CDR2: SGHRS, YFSETQ. Losses at the gene ends were 2 bases for V and 7 bases for J; bases not matched to a gene: 6. The CDR3 contains 15 residues.

This chain connects TRBV9 to TRBJ2-1; either TRBD1 or TRBD2 may supply D (5 bases each). The CDR3 loop spans 17 amino acids. V gave up 4 bases and J gave up 2 bases, with 19 bases separating them. Germline lookup yields CDR1 SGDLS and CDR2 YYNGEE. The DNA for the CDR3 is TGTGCCAGCAGCTCTGGCGGCGGCAGAGGGGCCTACAATGAGCAGTTCTTC. As protein: CASSSGGGRGAYNEQFF.

This clonotype appeared once. The chain uses TRBV24-1 and TRBJ2-1; weak D call: TRBD1 (6 bases). Germline loops: CDR1 KGHDR, CDR2 SFDVKD. There are 15 residues in the CDR3. V lost 9 bases, J lost 0 bases, and 14 bases lay in between. CDR3 sequence: CATSNRVSSYNEQFF. For the CDR3, the DNA is TGTGCCACCTCCAACAGGGTTAGCTCCTACAATGAGCAGTTCTTC.

This clonotype was seen repeatedly, ten times or more. This chain joins TRBV18 and TRBJ2-7, with D perhaps matching TRBD1 (5 bases). Germline V gene lookup returns CDR1 KGHSH and CDR2 LQKENI. CDR3 size: 14 residues. Trimming took 3 bases from V and 0 from J, leaving 9 bases between them. The CDR3 reads CASSPLDSSYEQYF. CDR3 DNA sequence: TGTGCCAGCTCACCGTTAGACAGCTCCTACGAGCAGTACTTC.

The table lists this clonotype with many counts. The chain joins TRBV30 to TRBJ1-1; D remains ambiguous. The length of the CDR3 is 15 residues. Germline CDR1 and CDR2: GTSNPN and SVGIG (reference sequence). V was clipped by 3 bases and J by 0 bases, with 14 bases between them. This CDR3 reads CAWRRGEAMNTEAFF. For the CDR3, the DNA is TGTGCCTGGAGACGGGGAGAAGCTATGAACACTGAAGCTTTCTTT.